One and the same sample provided the 14 T cell receptor beta chains below, sequenced in a study of blood T cell repertoires in COVID-19. Sequencing used immunoSEQ multiplex PCR; TCRdb keeps in-frame clones, though not all of them. In the table there are around 200,000 clones, around 79% of which are singletons. Sequenced material: peripheral blood. The source is a man aged 45-65 years who had recovered from COVID-19.

The chain is built from TRBV9 and TRBJ2-3, with 7 bases that match TRBD2. The germline V gene encodes CDR1 SGDLS and CDR2 YYNGEE. J was trimmed by 10 bases and V by 0 bases; bases with no gene match: 14. This CDR3 contains 16 residues. CDR3 sequence (DNA): TGTGCCAGCAGCGTAGTGGCTAGCGGAGCCCCTGTGCCGCAGTATTTT. Its protein is CASSVVASGAPVPQYF.

This clone was seen once. The V call is TRBV18, the J call TRBJ2-7, with 14 bases fitting TRBD2. This CDR3 spans 15 amino acids. Germline V lookup: CDR1 KGHSH, CDR2 LQKENI. Trimming removed 3 bases from V and 5 bases from J; junction bases left unmatched: 3. CDR3: CASSPGTSGSNEQYF. Written as DNA, the CDR3 is TGTGCCAGCTCACCCGGGACTAGCGGGAGCAACGAGCAGTACTTC.

The CDR3 loop reads CAISERDRGGNQPQHF. The CDR3 nucleotides read TGTGCCATCAGTGAGAGGGACAGGGGCGGCAATCAGCCCCAGCATTTT. The chain carries TRBV10-3 and TRBJ1-5; 10 positions agree with TRBD1. Germline values: CDR1 ENHRY, CDR2 SYGVKD. The ends lost 2 bases at V and 2 bases at J; junction bases unmatched: 3. This CDR3 region has 16 residues.

The chain joins TRBV4-2 to TRBJ2-3; 7 bases are shared with TRBD1. Germline assignment: CDR1 LGHNA and CDR2 YNFKEQ. The CDR3 is made up of 16 amino acids. Unmatched junction bases numbered 9, after V lost 2 bases and J lost 4 bases. CDR3: CASSQSGTETSDTQYF. The DNA for the CDR3 is TGTGCCAGCAGCCAATCCGGGACAGAAACGTCAGATACGCAGTATTTT.

This clone appeared once. This chain links TRBV5-4 with TRBJ2-3; TRBD2 might be the D (5 bases). This CDR3 region has 15 residues. The ends were cut back, 4 bases at V and 0 bases at J, with 12 bases in the middle. CDR1 SGHNT and CDR2 YYREEE come from the germline V gene (reference sequence). The CDR3 sequence: CASSLPGISTDTQYF. The CDR3, as DNA: TGTGCCAGCAGCCTCCCGGGGATCAGCACAGATACGCAGTATTTT.

The chain has TRBV15 and TRBJ2-3, with 9 bases matching TRBD2. The V gene's germline CDR1 is LNHNV and CDR2 YYDKDF (reference sequence). Unmatched junction bases numbered 1, after V lost 4 bases and J lost 2 bases. This CDR3 comprises 14 residues. DNA of the CDR3: TGTGCCACCAGCACTAGCGGGGCCACAGATACGCAGTATTTT. It encodes CATSTSGATDTQYF.

The chain employs TRBV11-2 and TRBJ2-7, with D possibly matching TRBD2 (7 bases). The CDR3 has 15 residues. Germline V gives CDR1 SGHAT, CDR2 FQNNGV. The V gene lost 1 base and the J gene lost 6 bases, with 16 bases spanning the gap. This CDR3 is CASSLGGGHRSEQYF. The CDR3 DNA follows: TGTGCCAGCAGCTTAGGGGGGGGCCACAGAAGCGAGCAGTACTTC.

In this sample, this clone turned up once. The J gene is TRBJ2-1, the V gene TRBV11-2, with TRBD1 matching over 12 bases. Per germline, CDR1 SGHAT and CDR2 FQNNGV. The CDR3 sequence is 16 residues long. J lost 8 bases, V lost 3 bases, and 8 bases had no gene match. The CDR3 nucleotides are TGTGCCAGCAGCTTTAAAACCGGGACAGGGGGCCATGAGCAGTTCTTC. This gives the protein CASSFKTGTGGHEQFF.

In DNA form, the CDR3 reads TGTGCCAGCAGTTTCCCACTAAACACCGGGGAGCTGTTTTTT. Its translation is CASSFPLNTGELFF. The V call is TRBV28, the J call TRBJ2-2, with D unresolved. The CDR3 spans 14 residues. V was clipped by 3 bases and J by 2 bases, with 7 bases between them. CDR1 and CDR2 from the germline V gene are MDHEN and SYDVKM.

This chain joins TRBV18 and TRBJ1-1, with D perhaps matching TRBD1 (5 bases). Trimming took 5 bases from V and 4 from J, leaving 14 bases between them. The CDR3 is 14 residues long. CDR1 is KGHSH, CDR2 LQKENI, per germline. The CDR3 DNA sequence: TGTGCCAGCTCAGGGCCGGCAGGGTCCACTGAAGCTTTCTTT. Protein sequence: CASSGPAGSTEAFF. The full variable domain, its missing parts supplied by reference TRBV18 and TRBJ1-1, is NAGVMQNPRHLVRRRGQEARLRCSPMKGHSHVYWYRQLPEEGLKFMVYLQKENIIDESGMPKERFSAEFPKEGPSILRIQQVVRGDSAAYFCASSGPAGSTEAFFGQGTRLTVV.

The chain has TRBV19 and TRBJ2-2, with TRBD2 matching over 8 bases. CDR1 is LNHDA and CDR2 is SQIVND in the germline V gene (reference sequence). V trimming: 5 bases; J trimming: 3 bases; junction bases outside the gene matches: 8. The CDR3 has 16 amino acids. CDR3 loop: CASSWAGGTDTGELFF. The CDR3 DNA sequence: TGTGCCAGTAGTTGGGCGGGAGGTACAGACACCGGGGAGCTGTTTTTT.

The V gene is TRBV5-1, the J gene TRBJ2-1, with TRBD1 matching over 7 bases. Losses at the gene ends were 3 bases for V and 5 bases for J; bases not matched to a gene: 8. The CDR3 runs to 15 residues. Germline V gives CDR1 SGHRS, CDR2 YFSETQ. The CDR3 loop reads CASSSSGTAHNEQFF. CDR3 DNA: TGCGCCAGCAGCTCTTCCGGGACAGCCCACAATGAGCAGTTCTTC.

V gene TRBV6-1 combines with J gene TRBJ1-5; 7 bases align to TRBD1. This CDR3 is 16 amino acids long. The trim removed 4 bases at V and 0 bases at J, leaving 6 bases unmatched. Per germline, CDR1 MNHNS and CDR2 SASEGT. The CDR3 here is CASSVEQGISNQPQHF. Written as DNA, the CDR3 is TGTGCCAGCAGTGTCGAACAGGGGATTAGCAATCAGCCCCAGCATTTT.

This clone has more than one count but fewer than ten. The chain has TRBV5-5 and TRBJ2-1; 13 bases map to TRBD2. In germline, CDR1 is SGHKS, CDR2 YYEKEE (reference sequence). The CDR3 is made up of 16 amino acids. The trim removed 0 bases at V and 4 bases at J, leaving 1 base unmatched. CDR3 region: CASSLEGLAGYNEQFF. CDR3 sequence (DNA): TGTGCCAGCAGCTTGGAGGGACTAGCGGGATACAATGAGCAGTTCTTC. Complete variable domain (other parts from reference TRBV5-5 and TRBJ2-1): DAGVTQSPTHLIKTRGQQVTLRCSPISGHKSVSWYQQVLGQGPQFIFQYYEKEERGRGNFPDRFSARQFPNYSSELNVNALLLGDSALYLCASSLEGLAGYNEQFFGPGTRLTVL.